These 24 T cell receptor beta chains share one sample of origin, sequenced in a study of blood T cell repertoires in COVID-19. TCRdb's copy holds only in-frame clones and misses some; the assay was immunoSEQ multiplex PCR. This sample has about 210,000 clones, with 85% to 90% found just once. The sample taken for sequencing was peripheral blood. The source is a man younger than 35 with active or convalescent COVID-19.

The V and J genes are TRBV15 and TRBJ2-1, with TRBD2 matching over 11 bases. This CDR3 contains 15 residues. CDR1 is LNHNV, CDR2 YYDKDF, per germline (reference sequence). V shed 6 bases, J shed 5 bases, and the junction held 6 bases outside the gene matches. The CDR3 is CATSPQTSGNNEQFF. The DNA of the CDR3 is TGTGCCACCAGTCCCCAGACTAGCGGGAACAATGAGCAGTTCTTC. Supplemented by reference TRBV15 and TRBJ2-1, the full variable domain reads DAMVIQNPRYQVTQFGKPVTLSCSQTLNHNVMYWYQQKSSQAPKLLFHYYDKDFNNEADTPDNFQSRRPNTSFCFLDIRSPGLGDTAMYLCATSPQTSGNNEQFFGPGTRLTVL.

The genes are TRBV5-1 and TRBJ1-1; D uncertain. V lost 0 bases, J lost 4 bases, and 16 bases lay in between. The length of the CDR3 is 16 residues. CDR1 is SGHRS and CDR2 is YFSETQ in the germline V gene. CDR3 amino acids: CASSLGPGVPGTEAFF. The CDR3, as DNA: TGCGCCAGCAGCTTGGGGCCGGGTGTTCCGGGCACTGAAGCTTTCTTT.

The CDR3 sequence: CASSQPGLAGKGAYEQYF. In nucleotides, the CDR3 is TGTGCCAGCAGCCAACCCGGACTAGCGGGTAAGGGTGCCTACGAGCAGTACTTC. J is TRBJ2-7 and V is TRBV4-2; the match to TRBD2 covers 11 bases. This CDR3 has 18 residues. Germline CDR1 and CDR2: LGHNA and YNFKEQ. V dropped 2 bases and J dropped 2; count of bases not matched to a gene: 11.

This chain connects TRBV30 to TRBJ2-1; TRBD2 is a possible D gene (6 bases). The CDR3 covers 13 residues. Germline CDR1 is GTSNPN and CDR2 is SVGIG (reference sequence). Trimming pared 0 bases from V and 15 bases from J, leaving 18 bases between. CDR3 sequence reads: CAWSVLAAGSTFF. CDR3 sequence (DNA): TGTGCCTGGAGTGTACTGGCGGCGGGATCGACGTTCTTC.

The chain joins TRBV27 to TRBJ2-1; 7 positions match TRBD2. The germline gives CDR1 MNHEY, CDR2 SMNVEV (reference sequence). The CDR3 extends over 16 amino acids. J lost 0 bases, V lost 2 bases, and 4 bases had no gene match. For the CDR3, the DNA is TGTGCCAGCAGTTTACTAGCGGCGAGCTCCTACAATGAGCAGTTCTTC. This encodes CASSLLAASSYNEQFF.

The chain carries TRBV19 and TRBJ1-1, with D possibly matching TRBD1 (6 bases). Germline loops: CDR1 LNHDA, CDR2 SQIVND (reference sequence). The CDR3 spans 17 residues. Trimming shortened V by 8 bases and J by 6 bases, and 28 bases separated the two germline ends. The CDR3 protein is CASRKRVQGPFDAEAFF. As DNA, the CDR3 is TGTGCCAGTCGAAAGAGGGTCCAGGGGCCCTTTGATGCTGAAGCTTTCTTT. Variable domain in full (rest from reference TRBV19 and TRBJ1-1): DGGITQSPKYLFRKEGQNVTLSCEQNLNHDAMYWYRQDPGQGLRLIYYSQIVNDFQKGDIAEGYSVSREKKESFPLTVTSAQKNPTAFYLCASRKRVQGPFDAEAFFGQGTRLTVV.

V and J are TRBV29-1 and TRBJ2-3; 7 bases are a match to TRBD1. From germline, CDR1 is SQVTM and CDR2 ANQGSEA. The CDR3 sequence is 16 residues long. The V and J ends lost 5 bases and 0 bases, in that order; junction bases with no gene match: 11. This chain's CDR3 is CSVSRRGTASTDTQYF. As DNA, the CDR3 is TGCAGCGTTTCCCGAAGAGGGACAGCTAGCACAGATACGCAGTATTTT.

The chain links TRBV27 to TRBJ2-1; maybe TRBD1 (6 bases). Germline V lookup: CDR1 MNHEY, CDR2 SMNVEV (reference sequence). The CDR3 extends over 13 amino acids. Trimming stripped 7 bases from V and 6 bases from J, with 13 bases between. In nucleotides, the CDR3 is TGTGCCAGCAAGGACAGAATGGTCAATGAGCAGTTCTTC. Encoded protein: CASKDRMVNEQFF.

The chain links TRBV10-3 to TRBJ2-7; a possible D gene is TRBD2 (5 bases). This CDR3 region has 13 residues. Looked up from germline, CDR1 is ENHRY and CDR2 is SYGVKD. Trimming took 6 bases from V and 5 from J, leaving 14 bases between them. The CDR3 loop is CAISLSPEDEQYF. For the CDR3, the DNA is TGTGCCATCAGCCTATCCCCGGAGGACGAGCAGTACTTC.

The rearrangement joins TRBV6-5 to TRBJ2-7, with TRBD1 identical over 7 bases. The CDR3 spans 15 residues. V gave up 3 bases and J gave up 2 bases; unmatched junction bases: 7. Germline CDR1 and CDR2: MNHEY and SVGAGI. The CDR3 sequence is CASSYLQGSAYEQYF. CDR3 DNA sequence: TGTGCCAGCAGTTATTTACAGGGGTCCGCCTACGAGCAGTACTTC.

The V gene is TRBV19, the J gene TRBJ2-7; 14 nucleotides line up with TRBD2. The J segment lost 5 bases and the V segment lost 10 bases, leaving 4 bases of the junction unmatched. Germline V gene lookup returns CDR1 LNHDA and CDR2 SQIVND (reference sequence). The CDR3 spans 13 residues. CDR3 amino acids: CATSGLAGDEQYF. The CDR3 region has the DNA TGTGCCACCTCGGGACTAGCGGGAGACGAGCAGTACTTC.

This sequence joins TRBV24-1 and TRBJ2-3, with 7 bases aligning to TRBD1. The germline gives CDR1 KGHDR, CDR2 SFDVKD. J lost 0 bases, V lost 4 bases, and 6 bases had no gene match. The CDR3 is 16 residues long. The CDR3 loop is CATSDRTGTSTDTQYF. The CDR3 DNA reads as TGTGCCACCAGTGACCGGACAGGAACAAGCACAGATACGCAGTATTTT.

The V call is TRBV30, the J call TRBJ2-5; TRBD1 matches at 9 bases. Germline values: CDR1 GTSNPN, CDR2 SVGIG (reference sequence). This CDR3 spans 15 amino acids. After removal of 1 base from V and 3 bases from J, the junction contained 6 bases not matched to a gene. Written as DNA, the CDR3 is TGTGCCTGGAGTGCTGCCGGGACAGGGAAAGAGACCCAGTACTTC. The encoded protein is CAWSAAGTGKETQYF. The complete variable domain, with remaining parts taken from reference TRBV30 and TRBJ2-5, reads SQTIHQWPATLVQPVGSPLSLECTVEGTSNPNLYWYRQAAGRGLQLLFYSVGIGQISSEVPQNLSASRPQDRQFILSSKKLLLSDSGFYLCAWSAAGTGKETQYFGPGTRLLVL.

The chain recombines TRBV6-1 with TRBJ1-5; D might be TRBD1 (5 bases). Trimming took 2 bases from V and 6 from J, leaving 14 bases between them. The CDR3 length is 15 residues. Germline V gene sequence: CDR1 MNHNS, CDR2 SASEGT. In DNA form, the CDR3 reads TGTGCCAGCAGTGAAATCGGGGGTACGAGTCAGCCCCAGCATTTT. Residues: CASSEIGGTSQPQHF.

This chain connects TRBV11-3 to TRBJ2-1; 9 bases line up with TRBD1. The V gene end was trimmed by 2 bases and the J gene end by 8 bases; junction bases not matched to a gene: 13. Germline values: CDR1 SGHNT, CDR2 YENEEA. The CDR3 has 17 residues. DNA for the CDR3: TGTGCCAGCAGCTTATCCTCACCGGACAGGGGTTCCCATGAGCAGTTCTTC. Its translation: CASSLSSPDRGSHEQFF.

J is TRBJ2-2 and V is TRBV10-3; 10 bases are a match to TRBD2. Germline V CDR1 and CDR2: ENHRY, SYGVKD. V dropped 10 bases and J dropped 5; count of bases not matched to a gene: 7. CDR3 length: 14 residues. CDR3 coding DNA: TGTGCCAGCCGATTAGCGGGAGGAACCGGGGAGCTGTTTTTT. Encoded protein: CASRLAGGTGELFF.

The chain carries TRBV2 and TRBJ2-5, with D hard to call. The ends were cut back, 4 bases at V and 13 bases at J, with 13 bases in the middle. The CDR3 contains 11 residues. The germline V gene has CDR1 SNHLY and CDR2 FYNNEI. Written as DNA, the CDR3 is TGTGCCAGCAGTGTAGGCGGCAGAGCGTACTTC. It translates to CASSVGGRAYF.

This chain connects TRBV10-3 to TRBJ2-5; 7 nucleotides match TRBD2. CDR1 is ENHRY, CDR2 SYGVKD, per germline. The CDR3 sequence is 15 residues long. Trimming removed 4 bases from V and 4 bases from J; junction bases left unmatched: 9. The CDR3 bases are TGTGCCATCAGTGTGGGGGGGTCCGCTGCAGAGACCCAGTACTTC. Translation: CAISVGGSAAETQYF.

The chain links TRBV27 to TRBJ2-3; 8 nucleotides match TRBD2. The CDR3 is made up of 16 amino acids. CDR1 is MNHEY and CDR2 is SMNVEV in the germline V gene (reference sequence). V lost 4 bases and J lost 7; bases outside the gene matches: 13. The CDR3 region has the DNA TGTGCCAGCAGTTCCCTGGGGCGGGAGGCCTTCCATACGCAGTATTTT. This gives the protein CASSSLGREAFHTQYF.

The rearrangement links TRBV4-1 to TRBJ2-7, with D perhaps matching TRBD2 (5 bases). Trimming took 1 base from V and 0 from J, leaving 10 bases between them. The CDR3 runs 15 residues. Germline CDR1 reads MGHRA; CDR2 reads YSYEKL. CDR3 sequence reads: CASSQGLAPSYEQYF. CDR3 in DNA: TGCGCCAGCAGCCAAGGGCTAGCACCCTCCTACGAGCAGTACTTC.

This clone was detected a few times. At the DNA level, this CDR3 is encoded by other sequences in the same sample as well. This chain links TRBV19 with TRBJ2-2; D is undetermined. The V gene's germline CDR1 is LNHDA and CDR2 SQIVND (reference sequence). Trimming removed 8 bases from V and 6 bases from J, with 10 bases in between. The CDR3 sequence is 12 residues long. The CDR3 loop reads CASSHRAGELFF. The CDR3, as DNA: TGTGCCAGTTCCCATCGGGCCGGGGAGCTGTTTTTT.

The J gene is TRBJ1-6, the V gene TRBV5-1; D uncertain. The V gene's germline CDR1 is SGHRS and CDR2 YFSETQ. The CDR3 totals 15 residues. Trimming shortened V by 4 bases and J by 7 bases, and 15 bases separated the two germline ends. The CDR3 region is CASSPQLAGNSPLHF. CDR3 coding DNA: TGCGCCAGCAGCCCCCAACTGGCGGGGAATTCACCCCTCCACTTT.

In its sample, this clone was seen once. The chain is built from TRBV28 and TRBJ2-1; D might be TRBD1 (5 bases). Germline V gene data show CDR1 as MDHEN and CDR2 as SYDVKM. The CDR3 runs to 13 residues. Trimming shortened V by 6 bases and J by 3 bases, and 9 bases separated the two germline ends. For the CDR3, the DNA is TGTGCCAGCAGGTGGGGCCTCTACAATGAGCAGTTCTTC. This gives the protein CASRWGLYNEQFF.

CDR3 residues: CASSLYGADGYTF. The CDR3 DNA reads TGTGCCAGCAGTTTATATGGGGCGGACGGCTACACCTTC. This rearrangement joins TRBV12-3 or TRBV12-4 to TRBJ1-2; possibly TRBD1 for D (5 bases). V shed 2 bases and J shed 8 bases, with 12 bases lying between them. The CDR3 is made up of 13 amino acids.